The 10 T cell receptor beta chains listed next were all sequenced from one sample in a study of blood T cell repertoires in COVID-19. This table comes from immunoSEQ multiplex PCR, and its TCRdb copy is limited to in-frame clones, with some not included. Among under 100,000 clones, roughly four fifths were seen once, and the ten largest hold more than 9%. Sequencing was performed on peripheral blood. All receptors derive from a man between 60 and 75 years old with acute or convalescent COVID-19.

V gene TRBV27 combines with J gene TRBJ1-1; no clear D. Trimming cost V 5 bases and J 7 bases, with 14 bases left between them. CDR1 is MNHEY and CDR2 is SMNVEV in the germline V gene (reference sequence). The CDR3 is made up of 13 amino acids. The CDR3 sequence: CASSGERRGEAFF. Here the CDR3 DNA reads TGTGCCAGCAGTGGGGAGAGGCGGGGTGAAGCTTTCTTT.

The genes are TRBV15 and TRBJ2-7, with a weak D call TRBD1 (6 bases). Germline loops: CDR1 LNHNV, CDR2 YYDKDF (reference sequence). The V and J ends lost 0 bases and 4 bases respectively, with 7 bases between them. This CDR3 contains 13 residues. The chain's CDR3 is CATSRDTGYEQYF. The CDR3 bases are TGTGCCACCAGCAGAGATACAGGGTACGAGCAGTACTTC.

The chain combines TRBV6-4 with TRBJ1-2, with D perhaps matching TRBD1 (6 bases). CDR3 length: 13 amino acids. CDR1 and CDR2 (germline): MRHNA, SNTAGT. The V end was cut by 2 bases, the J end by 13 bases, with 17 bases between. This CDR3 is CASSDLTKGVLTF. The CDR3 nucleotides read TGTGCCAGCAGTGACCTCACGAAGGGGGTCCTCACCTTC.

This chain uses TRBV5-1 with TRBJ2-3, with 13 bases matching TRBD2. The ends lost 5 bases at V and 5 bases at J; junction bases unmatched: 5. Germline V gives CDR1 SGHRS, CDR2 YFSETQ. The CDR3 is made up of 15 amino acids. The CDR3 spells CASRSGLAGVDTQYF. DNA for the CDR3: TGCGCCAGCAGGTCTGGACTAGCGGGAGTAGATACGCAGTATTTT.

This chain joins TRBV7-6 and TRBJ2-7, with D maybe TRBD1 (6 bases). The CDR3 spans 15 residues. Germline V gene data show CDR1 as SGHVS and CDR2 as FNYEAQ. With 1 base removed from V and 6 bases from J, the gap between germline ends came to 16 bases. This chain's CDR3 is CASSLGGQSPSEQYF. The CDR3 DNA reads TGTGCCAGCAGCTTAGGCGGACAGAGCCCTTCCGAGCAGTACTTC.

The gene calls are TRBV4-3 and TRBJ1-1; D unresolved. This CDR3 contains 15 residues. CDR1 and CDR2 (germline): LGHNA, YSLEER. V was cut by 1 base and J by 0 bases, with 9 bases left in between. The CDR3 sequence: CASSQAWAVNTEAFF. CDR3 sequence (DNA): TGCGCCAGCAGCCAAGCCTGGGCCGTGAACACTGAAGCTTTCTTT.

This chain uses TRBV28 with TRBJ2-7; D may be TRBD1 (8 bases). CDR3 size: 13 residues. The germline V gene encodes CDR1 MDHEN and CDR2 SYDVKM. Trimming removed 5 bases from V and 6 bases from J, with 14 bases in between. The CDR3 region is CASSTGGAREQYF. The CDR3 DNA follows: TGTGCCAGCAGTACAGGGGGGGCTCGCGAGCAGTACTTC.

The chain has TRBV11-2 and TRBJ2-1; D possibly corresponds to TRBD2 (7 bases). V was pared by 5 bases and J by 16 bases, with 21 bases between. Germline loops: CDR1 SGHAT, CDR2 FQNNGV. This CDR3 contains 13 residues. CDR3 coding DNA: TGTGCCAGCAGCGGGCCTCTGAACGGGGGGCTTTTCTTC. Protein: CASSGPLNGGLFF. The full variable domain, with the rest looked up from reference TRBV11-2 and TRBJ2-1, is EAGVAQSPRYKIIEKRQSVAFWCNPISGHATLYWYQQILGQGPKLLIQFQNNGVVDDSQLPKDRFSAERLKGVDSTLKIQPAKLEDSAVYLCASSGPLNGGLFFGPGTRLTVL.

This chain connects TRBV5-6 to TRBJ1-2; possible D gene TRBD1, 5 bases. Trimming pared 0 bases from V and 2 bases from J, leaving 8 bases between. This CDR3 spans 14 amino acids. Germline lookup yields CDR1 SGHDT and CDR2 YYEEEE. The CDR3 bases are TGTGCCAGCAGCTTGGGGACACGGAACTATGGCTACACCTTC. The encoded protein is CASSLGTRNYGYTF.

The chain uses TRBV28 and TRBJ2-5, with TRBD2 matching 8 bases. Germline-derived CDR1 and CDR2 are MDHEN and SYDVKM. Trimming removed 7 bases from V and 5 bases from J; junction bases left unmatched: 9. The CDR3 has 14 amino acids. The CDR3 region is CASTPRGGMETQYF. The CDR3 nucleotides read TGTGCCAGCACCCCACGGGGGGGTATGGAGACCCAGTACTTC. The whole variable domain, remainder taken from reference TRBV28 and TRBJ2-5, is DVKVTQSSRYLVKRTGEKVFLECVQDMDHENMFWYRQDPGLGLRLIYFSYDVKMKEKGDIPEGYSVSREKKERFSLILESASTNQTSMYLCASTPRGGMETQYFGPGTRLLVL.